These 24 T cell receptor delta chains were sequenced from one sample in a study of gamma-delta T cells after stem cell transplantation. TCRdb re-called clones from the RT-PCR reads using CATT. This sample carries fewer than 600 delta-chain clones, 7.5% to 9.5% of them seen once, and the ten largest clones take 55% to 65%. The specimen sequenced was gamma-delta T cells. The receptor source for this set is a human donor. It is not recorded whose cells these are; they may come from a transplant donor.

The table lists this clone with a few counts. For this DNA, TCRdb reports the protein of a much larger clone, which diverges at residue 5, most likely from a read error; the protein presented here is translated directly from the DNA. J is TRDJ1 and V is TRDV2, with 13 bases matching TRDD3. The V and J ends lost 1 base and 2 bases, in that order; junction bases with no gene match: 3. Germline V gene data show CDR1 as GEAIGNYY and CDR2 as EKD. The CDR3 is 16 residues long. CDR3 DNA sequence: TGTGCCTGTGACACATTACTGGGGGATACGACCGATAAACTCATCTTT. Translating it yields CACDTLLGDTTDKLIF.

In its sample, this clone was seen a few times. A far larger clone is just one base off, so this is likely a read error. The identical CDR3 is also encoded by other nucleotide sequences in the sample. V gene TRDV2 combines with J gene TRDJ1; 9 positions match TRDD3. The CDR3 extends over 17 amino acids. Germline-derived CDR1 and CDR2 are GEAIGNYY and EKD. The CDR3 loop is CACDTAEGDTYTDKLIF. The CDR3 DNA follows: TGTGCCTGTGACACCGCCGAGGGGGATACCTACACCGATAAACTTATCTTT.

With regard to this clone: A read error may produce the germline difference seen at one junction end. V is TRDV2 and J is TRDJ1, with 13 bases lining up with TRDD3. No J segment appears in TCRdb, so it was assigned here by matching the sequence to germline. This CDR3 contains 20 residues. The germline V gene has CDR1 GEAIGNYY and CDR2 EKD. The DNA of the CDR3 is TGTGCCTGTGACCCGGGAACTACTGGGGGATACGCGACCGAGGCCGATCAACTCATCTTT. Protein product: CACDPGTTGGYATEADQLIF.

This clone is medium-sized (0.01 to 0.1%) by share. The genes are TRDV2 and TRDJ1, with 8 bases identical to TRDD3. The CDR3 length is 14 residues. With V trimmed by 2 bases and J by 0 bases, 1 base remained unmatched. The germline V gene has CDR1 GEAIGNYY and CDR2 EKD. The DNA for the CDR3 is TGTGCCTGTGACAGACTGGGGGACACCGATAAACTCATCTTT. Protein: CACDRLGDTDKLIF.

The chain is built from TRDV2 and TRDJ1, with TRDD3 matching over 13 bases. In the absence of a J gene in TCRdb, the DNA was matched to germline to assign it here. Germline V lookup: CDR1 GEAIGNYY, CDR2 EKD. V shed 1 base and J 3 bases; nucleotides not matched to a gene: 16. The CDR3 runs to 20 residues. The CDR3 loop is CACDTVTTGGYATDADKLIF. CDR3 nucleotide sequence: TGTGCCTGTGACACGGTAACTACTGGGGGATACGCGACCGATGCCGATAAACTCATCTTT.

The chain is built from TRDV2 and TRDJ1, with 12 bases identical to TRDD3. CDR3 length: 16 residues. The V gene end was trimmed by 0 bases and the J gene end by 0 bases; junction bases not matched to a gene: 1. Germline lookup yields CDR1 GEAIGNYY and CDR2 EKD. Written as DNA, the CDR3 is TGTGCCTGTGACACCCTGGGGGATACGTACACCGATAAACTCATCTTT. Translated, it gives CACDTLGDTYTDKLIF.

This clone was counted a few times. This may arise from a read error, as a much more abundant clone is one base away. The chain joins TRDV2 to TRDJ1; D may be TRDD3 (5 bases). In the absence of a J gene in TCRdb, the DNA was matched to germline to assign it here. Germline V gene sequence: CDR1 GEAIGNYY, CDR2 EKD. There are 19 residues in the CDR3. The germline V and J ends were trimmed by 3 bases and 0 bases, with 25 bases remaining between them. The CDR3 DNA sequence: TGTGCCTGTGACCCACGCGGTAGTGGGGTATACTTGTACACCGATAAACTCATCTTT. This codes for CACDPRGSGVYLYTDKLIF.

Note on this clone: A far larger clone is one nucleotide away, so this likely arose from a read error. The sample contains more than one DNA sequence encoding this CDR3. The rearrangement uses TRDV2 and TRDJ1; 9 bases fit TRDD3. The CDR3 totals 17 residues. Germline lookup yields CDR1 GEAIGNYY and CDR2 EKD. As DNA, the CDR3 is TGTGCCTGCGACACCGCCGAGGGGGATACCTACACCGATAAACTCATCTTT. It translates to CACDTAEGDTYTDKLIF.

This clone is categorized as hyperexpanded (1% or more). Other DNA sequences from this sample encode an identical CDR3 as well. The chain combines TRAV29/DV5 with TRDJ1; TRDD3 aligns across 11 bases. The V gene end was trimmed by 0 bases and the J gene end by 0 bases; junction bases not matched to a gene: 16. CDR1 is NSMFDY and CDR2 is ISSIKDK in the germline V gene. This CDR3 has 20 residues. The CDR3 DNA is TGTGCAGCAAGCGCGCGGGCTGGGGGATACTTGCCAAGGTACACCGATAAACTCATCTTT. Its translation: CAASARAGGYLPRYTDKLIF.

About this clone itself: The protein given by TCRdb reflects a much larger clone and differs at residue 15 from this DNA's translation, likely from a read error; the protein shown is the DNA's translation. The chain couples TRDV1 to TRDJ1, with TRDD2 as a possible D gene (5 bases). Germline CDR1 is TSWWSYY and CDR2 is QGS. The CDR3 length is 17 residues. The CDR3 protein is CALSPPYSAPSTDKPIF. The CDR3 nucleotides are TGTGCTCTCTCCCCACCCTACTCCGCCCCTAGCACCGATAAACCCATCTTT.

As to this clone: At the DNA level, this CDR3 is encoded by other sequences in the same sample as well. V usage is TRDV1 and J usage is TRDJ1; 9 bases agree with TRDD3. J gave up 2 bases and V 2 bases, and 24 bases lay outside the gene matches. From germline, CDR1 is TSWWSYY and CDR2 QGS. The CDR3 is made up of 22 amino acids. The CDR3 spells CALGESYRYWGTDFKGTDKLIF. The CDR3 DNA follows: TGTGCTCTTGGGGAATCCTACCGTTACTGGGGGACCGACTTTAAGGGAACCGATAAACTCATCTTT.

V usage is TRDV1 and J usage is TRDJ1; 11 bases are shared with TRDD3. CDR1 is TSWWSYY, CDR2 QGS, per germline. V was clipped by 1 base and J by 3 bases; unmatched bases: 28. This CDR3 has 24 amino acids. The CDR3 is CALGEPAFLRPFYWGIRGSDKLIF. CDR3 coding DNA: TGTGCTCTTGGGGAACCCGCCTTCCTCCGCCCTTTTTACTGGGGGATAAGAGGGTCCGATAAACTCATCTTT.

This clone is judged large. V and J are TRDV2 and TRDJ1; D remains unclear. This CDR3 comprises 17 residues. Trimming left V 3 bases short and J 0 bases short, with 19 bases between. The germline V gene has CDR1 GEAIGNYY and CDR2 EKD. The CDR3 protein is CACDQYYYESNTDKLIF. CDR3 nucleotides: TGTGCCTGTGACCAATACTACTATGAATCTAACACCGATAAACTCATCTTT.

This clone occurred a few times. V is TRDV2 and J is TRDJ3; 11 bases are shared with TRDD3. V lost 0 bases to trimming and J lost 0 bases; unmatched junction nucleotides: 3. CDR3 length equals 19 residues. The germline V gene has CDR1 GEAIGNYY and CDR2 EKD. CDR3 amino acids: CACDTVLGDSSWDTRQMFF. For the CDR3, the DNA is TGTGCCTGTGACACCGTACTGGGGGATAGCTCCTGGGACACCCGACAGATGTTTTTC.

In this sample, this clone turned up a few times. TCRdb attributes to this sequence the protein of a much larger clone, which differs from the DNA translation at residue 8; a read error is likely, and the protein displayed is translated from the DNA. V gene TRDV2 combines with J gene TRDJ1; tentative D call: TRDD3 (6 bases). The germline gives CDR1 GEAIGNYY, CDR2 EKD. Trimming cost V 0 bases and J 0 bases, with 16 bases left between them. The CDR3 is 17 amino acids. The CDR3 DNA is TGTGCCTGTGACACCGCCGAGGAGGATACCTACACCGATAAACTCATCTTT. Translation: CACDTAEEDTYTDKLIF.

This clone was observed a few times. This could be a read error, since a much larger clone is one nucleotide away. This sample also contains other DNA sequences that code for the same CDR3. The rearrangement uses TRDV2 and TRDJ1; 13 bases fit TRDD3. Germline V gene data show CDR1 as GEAIGNYY and CDR2 as EKD. The CDR3 totals 19 residues. In nucleotides, the CDR3 is TGTGCCTGTGACACCCTACTGGGGGATACGCCCATAGACACCGATAAGCTCATCTTT. Translation: CACDTLLGDTPIDTDKLIF.

This clone is labeled large. The chain has TRDV2 and TRDJ1; D not resolved. The V gene lost 0 bases and the J gene lost 0 bases, with 19 bases spanning the gap. CDR1 and CDR2 from the germline V gene are GEAIGNYY and EKD. The CDR3 extends over 18 amino acids. CDR3 nucleotide sequence: TGTGCCTGTGACACCGTGGGAGGACCCCGTTCGTACACCGATAAACTCATCTTT. Protein product: CACDTVGGPRSYTDKLIF.

This clone was counted only a few times. The translation of this DNA and the TCRdb protein of a much larger clone differ at residue 17, probably owing to a read error; the protein shown here is translated from the DNA. This chain uses TRDV2 with TRDJ1; TRDD3 matches 13 bases. The CDR3 runs to 18 residues. In germline, CDR1 is GEAIGNYY, CDR2 EKD. This CDR3 is CACDSLQTGGYAPDKLTF. CDR3 bases: TGTGCCTGTGATAGCCTTCAAACTGGGGGATACGCTCCCGATAAACTCACCTTT.

By share, this clone ranks as large. This specimen includes other DNA sequences encoding the same CDR3. V is TRDV2 and J is TRDJ1, with a tentative D call TRDD3 (6 bases). This CDR3 has 16 amino acids. V lost 0 bases and J lost 0, with 13 bases in between. Germline assignment: CDR1 GEAIGNYY and CDR2 EKD. The CDR3 nucleotides read TGTGCCTGTGACACCGTCGGGGGAAGAGACACCGATAAACTCATCTTT. Translation: CACDTVGGRDTDKLIF.

A remark on this clone: This likely reflects a read error, since a far larger clone is one base away. The chain carries TRDV2 and TRDJ1, with TRDD3 matching over 8 bases. After removal of 0 bases from V and 4 bases from J, the junction contained 24 bases not matched to a gene. The CDR3 is made up of 21 amino acids. CDR1 is GEAIGNYY, CDR2 EKD, per germline. The CDR3 DNA is TGTGCCTGTGACACCGTGCCTGGGGGAACTTCCCTCTGCCCGGGAGTCGATAAACTCATCTTT. It yields the protein CACDTVPGGTSLCPGVDKLIF.

The rearrangement uses TRDV2 and TRDJ1; TRDD3 agrees at 11 bases. The J gene, left out of TCRdb, was set here by checking the DNA against germline. This CDR3 is 22 amino acids long. Germline V gives CDR1 GEAIGNYY, CDR2 EKD. The trim removed 0 bases at V and 1 base at J, leaving 21 bases unmatched. In DNA, the CDR3 is TGTGCCTGTGACACCGTCCTATCAAATCCTGTGGGGGATACGCGTTTCACCGATAAACTCATCTTT. As protein: CACDTVLSNPVGDTRFTDKLIF.

In this sample, this clone turned up a few times. The TCRdb protein, from a much larger clone, departs from this DNA's translation at residue 6, likely by read error; the protein shown derives from the DNA. The chain couples TRDV2 to TRDJ1; D gene ambiguous. The CDR3 spans 17 residues. Germline V gives CDR1 GEAIGNYY, CDR2 EKD. Trimming shortened V by 1 base and J by 0 bases, and 17 bases separated the two germline ends. CDR3 amino acids: CACDTAASERYTDKLIF. CDR3 DNA sequence: TGTGCCTGTGACACGGCCGCTTCGGAAAGGTACACCGATAAACTCATCTTT.

Of note for this clone: Possible read error: a much larger clone is one base away. This same CDR3 is encoded by further DNA sequences in the sample. The genes are TRDV2 and TRDJ1; tentatively, D is TRDD3 (6 bases). CDR3 size: 19 residues. V was pared by 1 base and J by 0 bases, with 23 bases between. Per germline, CDR1 GEAIGNYY and CDR2 EKD. The DNA for the CDR3 is TGTGCCTGTGACACTCTACAACTACTGGGAGGCTCGTACACCGATAAACTCATCTTT. Amino acids: CACDTLQLLGGSYTDKLIF.

As to this clone: This is likely an artifact of a read error, given a far larger clone one base away. J is TRDJ1 and V is TRDV1, with 13 bases fitting TRDD3. The J gene comes from matching the DNA to germline here; TCRdb lacks it. V dropped 1 base and J dropped 8; count of bases not matched to a gene: 13. The CDR3 has 18 residues. Germline V gene data show CDR1 as TSWWSYY and CDR2 as QGS. CDR3 coding DNA: TGTGCTCTTGGGGAACGTAGTACTGGGGGATACGGTAGAGGAAAACTCATCTTT. It specifies CALGERSTGGYGRGKLIF.